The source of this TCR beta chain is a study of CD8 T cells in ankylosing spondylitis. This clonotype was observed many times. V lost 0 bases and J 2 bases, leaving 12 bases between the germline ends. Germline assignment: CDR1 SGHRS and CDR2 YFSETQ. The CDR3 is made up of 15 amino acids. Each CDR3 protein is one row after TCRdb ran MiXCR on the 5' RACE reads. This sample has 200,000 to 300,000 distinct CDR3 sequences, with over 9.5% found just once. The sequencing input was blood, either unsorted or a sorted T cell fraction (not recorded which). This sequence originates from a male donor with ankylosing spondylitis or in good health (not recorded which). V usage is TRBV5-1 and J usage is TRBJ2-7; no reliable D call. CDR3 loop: CASSLDRTLPYEQYF. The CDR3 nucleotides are TGCGCCAGCAGCTTGGACCGTACATTACCCTACGAGCAGTACTTC.